This T cell receptor beta chain was retrieved from a study of T cell responses to AZD1222 COVID-19 vaccine. Study-wide findings and caveats: The span of vaccine-associated CD4 TCRs extended across spike, with dominance at 160-218 and 743-854. The donor cohort was predominantly white British with a female majority, and clonal diversity may have been underestimated. Nearly half of spike-specific TCRs reportedly target variant regions that are unmutated in the B.1.351 and B.1.1.7 variants.

About this clone itself: Its antigen is not identified. Sequence at one end of the junction differs from germline and may be a read error.

The method was immunoSEQ multiplex PCR; TCRdb's version includes in-frame clones alone and lacks a portion of them. The table includes some 150,000 clones, roughly 91% detected once. The V gene's germline CDR1 is LNHDA and CDR2 SQIVND (reference sequence). This CDR3 region has 16 residues. Material: peripheral blood, obtained 28 days after the second AZD1222 dose. The V gene is TRBV19, the J gene TRBJ1-5, with D tentatively TRBD1 (5 bases). The TCR was taken from an adult who received the AZD1222 COVID-19 vaccine. CDR3 loop: CASSIGRGYSNQPQHF. CDR3 nucleotide sequence: TGTGCCAGTAGCATAGGAAGGGGTTATAGCAATCAGCCCCAGCATTTT.